The clone carrying this T cell receptor beta chain has only one observation. Its antigen remains unknown. This sample stems from a study of shared clonotypes between healthy human individuals. Study conclusions and caveats: An anticipated effect of sequencing depth on clonotype sharing among donors was recognized.

Naivety among CD8 cells was defined by CD45RO negativity and positive CCR7 selection, thereby excluding terminally differentiated effector memory CD45RA+ cells. The donors, all of them Caucasian adults, lived in Nashville, Tennessee. The authors distributed each subset's genomic DNA evenly over several immunoSEQ plates. In the original processing: ImmunoSEQ gave junction-only sequences without quality scores, so filtering differed. Clones were read by immunoSEQ multiplex PCR, and TCRdb kept only the in-frame ones, dropping some. V, J and clone size reflect that table, while D and trimming were determined from the DNA. Counted here are about 2,200,000 clones, just over 90% occurring once; the ten biggest clones make up over 1.5%. Trimming cost V 5 bases and J 1 base, with 9 bases left between them. Germline V gene data show CDR1 as MNHEY and CDR2 as SMNVEV (reference sequence). The CDR3 is made up of 13 amino acids.

The sequence derives from a man between 18 and 29 years old in good health. Some clones in this sample may be carry-over from other donors' samples. The rearrangement uses TRBV27 and TRBJ2-7; D remains ambiguous. Specimen: naive CD8+ T cells from PBMCs. In DNA, the CDR3 is TGTGCCAGCAGTCCCCTCGAGTCCTACGAGCAGTACTTC. This sequence encodes CASSPLESYEQYF.